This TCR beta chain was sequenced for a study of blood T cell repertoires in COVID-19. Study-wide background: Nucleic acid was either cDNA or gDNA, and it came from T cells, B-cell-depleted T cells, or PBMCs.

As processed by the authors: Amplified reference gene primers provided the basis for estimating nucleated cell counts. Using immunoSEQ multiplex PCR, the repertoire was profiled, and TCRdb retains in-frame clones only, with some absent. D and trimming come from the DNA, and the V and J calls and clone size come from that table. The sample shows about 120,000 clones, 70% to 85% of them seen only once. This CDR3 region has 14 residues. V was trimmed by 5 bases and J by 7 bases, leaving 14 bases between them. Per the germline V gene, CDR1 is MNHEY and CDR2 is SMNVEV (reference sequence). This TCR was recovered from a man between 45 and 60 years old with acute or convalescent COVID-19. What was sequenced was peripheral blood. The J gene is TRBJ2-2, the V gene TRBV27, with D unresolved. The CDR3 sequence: CASSPLVGIGELFF. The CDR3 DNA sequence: TGTGCCAGCAGTCCCCTAGTCGGTATCGGGGAGCTGTTTTTT.